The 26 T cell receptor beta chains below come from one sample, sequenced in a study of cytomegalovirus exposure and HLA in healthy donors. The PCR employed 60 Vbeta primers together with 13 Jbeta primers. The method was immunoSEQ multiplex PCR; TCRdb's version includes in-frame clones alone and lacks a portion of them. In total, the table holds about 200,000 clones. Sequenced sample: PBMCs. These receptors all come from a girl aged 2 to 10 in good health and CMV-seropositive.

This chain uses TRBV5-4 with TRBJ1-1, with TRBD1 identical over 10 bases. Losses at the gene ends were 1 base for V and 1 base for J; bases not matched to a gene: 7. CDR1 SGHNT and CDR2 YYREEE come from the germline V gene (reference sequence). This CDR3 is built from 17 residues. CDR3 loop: CASSLPRGQGTNTEAFF. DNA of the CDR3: TGTGCCAGCAGCTTGCCCCGGGGACAGGGGACGAACACTGAAGCTTTCTTT.

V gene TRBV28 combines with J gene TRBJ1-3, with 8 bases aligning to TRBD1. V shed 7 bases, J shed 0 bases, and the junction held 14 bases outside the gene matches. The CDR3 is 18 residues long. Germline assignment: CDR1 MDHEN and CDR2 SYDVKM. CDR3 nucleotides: TGTGCCAGCAAAGGCAGGGGGCAACCTCTCCCCTCTGGAAACACCATATATTTT. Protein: CASKGRGQPLPSGNTIYF. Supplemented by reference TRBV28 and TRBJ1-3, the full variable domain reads DVKVTQSSRYLVKRTGEKVFLECVQDMDHENMFWYRQDPGLGLRLIYFSYDVKMKEKGDIPEGYSVSREKKERFSLILESASTNQTSMYLCASKGRGQPLPSGNTIYFGEGSWLTVV.

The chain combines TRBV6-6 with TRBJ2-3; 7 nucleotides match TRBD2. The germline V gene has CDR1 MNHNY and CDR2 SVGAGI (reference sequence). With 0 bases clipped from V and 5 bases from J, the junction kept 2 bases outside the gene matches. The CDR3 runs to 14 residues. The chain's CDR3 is CASSYSTGGDTQYF. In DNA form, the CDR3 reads TGTGCCAGCAGTTACTCGACGGGGGGAGATACGCAGTATTTT.

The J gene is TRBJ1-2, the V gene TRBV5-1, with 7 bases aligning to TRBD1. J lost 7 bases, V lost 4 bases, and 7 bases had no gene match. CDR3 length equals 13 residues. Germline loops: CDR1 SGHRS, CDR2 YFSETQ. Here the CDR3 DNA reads TGCGCCAGCAGCGTAGACAGGGTTGGTGGCTACACCTTC. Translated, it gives CASSVDRVGGYTF.

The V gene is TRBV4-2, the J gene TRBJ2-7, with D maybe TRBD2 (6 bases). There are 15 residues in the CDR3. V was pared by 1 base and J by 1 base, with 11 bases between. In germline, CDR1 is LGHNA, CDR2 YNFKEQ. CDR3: CASSQGVGGSYEQYF. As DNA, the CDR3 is TGTGCCAGCAGCCAAGGGGTTGGGGGGTCCTACGAGCAGTACTTC.

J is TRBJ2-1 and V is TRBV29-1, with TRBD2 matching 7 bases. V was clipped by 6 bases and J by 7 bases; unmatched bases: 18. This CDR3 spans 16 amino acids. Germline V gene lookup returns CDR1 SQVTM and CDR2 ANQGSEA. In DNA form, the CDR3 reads TGCAGCGTGGCCGGGACTCCAGGACTAGAACGGAATGAGCAGTTCTTC. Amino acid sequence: CSVAGTPGLERNEQFF.

The CDR3 is CASRRSQDRLETEAFF. Here the CDR3 DNA reads TGTGCCAGCAGGAGATCACAGGACAGATTAGAAACTGAAGCTTTCTTT. The rearrangement joins TRBV2 to TRBJ1-1; maybe TRBD1 (6 bases). Between the trimmed V and J ends, which lost 6 bases and 5 bases, there was a span of 22 bases. CDR3 length equals 16 residues. Germline V gene data show CDR1 as SNHLY and CDR2 as FYNNEI.

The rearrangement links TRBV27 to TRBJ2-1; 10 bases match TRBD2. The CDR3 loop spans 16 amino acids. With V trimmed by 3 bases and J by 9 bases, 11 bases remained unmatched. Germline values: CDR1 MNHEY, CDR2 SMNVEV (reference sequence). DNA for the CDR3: TGTGCCAGCAGTTTTCTAGCGGGAGAATCGAGGGGTGAGCAGTTCTTC. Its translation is CASSFLAGESRGEQFF.

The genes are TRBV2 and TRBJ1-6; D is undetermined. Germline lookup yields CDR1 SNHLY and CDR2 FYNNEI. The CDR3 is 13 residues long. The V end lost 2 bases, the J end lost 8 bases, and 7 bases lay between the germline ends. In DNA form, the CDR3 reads TGTGCCAGCAGTGAACGGGATGATTCACCCCTCCACTTT. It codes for CASSERDDSPLHF. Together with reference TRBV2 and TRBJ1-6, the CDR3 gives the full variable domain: EPEVTQTPSHQVTQMGQEVILRCVPISNHLYFYWYRQILGQKVEFLVSFYNNEISEKSEIFDDQFSVERPDGSNFTLKIRSTKLEDSAMYFCASSERDDSPLHFGNGTRLTVT.

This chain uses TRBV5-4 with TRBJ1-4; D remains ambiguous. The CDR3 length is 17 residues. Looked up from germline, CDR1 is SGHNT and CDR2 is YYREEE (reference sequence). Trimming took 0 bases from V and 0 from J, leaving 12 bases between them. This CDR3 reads CASSLGLQSATNEKLFF. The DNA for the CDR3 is TGTGCCAGCAGCTTGGGATTACAGAGTGCAACTAATGAAAAACTGTTTTTT. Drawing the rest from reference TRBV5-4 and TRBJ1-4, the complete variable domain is ETGVTQSPTHLIKTRGQQVTLRCSSQSGHNTVSWYQQALGQGPQFIFQYYREEENGRGNFPPRFSGLQFPNYSSELNVNALELDDSALYLCASSLGLQSATNEKLFFGSGTQLSVL.

CDR3 sequence (DNA): TGTGCCATACTGGGACTCGGTGGAAGGGGCTACGAGCAGTACTTC. As protein: CAILGLGGRGYEQYF. J is TRBJ2-7 and V is TRBV6-1; D possibly corresponds to TRBD2 (6 bases). Germline CDR1 and CDR2: MNHNS and SASEGT. The germline V and J ends were trimmed by 10 bases and 3 bases, with 22 bases remaining between them. CDR3 length equals 15 residues.

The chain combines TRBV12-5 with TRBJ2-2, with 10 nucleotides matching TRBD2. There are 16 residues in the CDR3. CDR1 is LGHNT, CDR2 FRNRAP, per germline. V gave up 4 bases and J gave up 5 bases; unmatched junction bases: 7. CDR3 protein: CASGSISGRRTGELFF. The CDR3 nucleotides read TGTGCTAGTGGTTCCATTAGCGGGAGGAGGACCGGGGAGCTGTTTTTT.

The DNA of the CDR3 is TGCAGCGTTGGTGGAGGACAGGGGACGACTGAAGCTTTCTTT. Encoded protein: CSVGGGQGTTEAFF. The gene calls are TRBV29-1 and TRBJ1-1; the match to TRBD1 covers 9 bases. The germline V gene encodes CDR1 SQVTM and CDR2 ANQGSEA. The CDR3 length is 14 residues. Trimming removed 4 bases from V and 5 bases from J; junction bases left unmatched: 8.

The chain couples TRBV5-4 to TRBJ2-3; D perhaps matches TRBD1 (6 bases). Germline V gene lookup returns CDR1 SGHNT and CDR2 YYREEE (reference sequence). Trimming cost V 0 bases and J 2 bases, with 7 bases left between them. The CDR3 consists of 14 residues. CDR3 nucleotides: TGTGCCAGCAGCTTGGGACAGGCCACAGATACGCAGTATTTT. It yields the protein CASSLGQATDTQYF.

The CDR3 here is CASSLTAGGEKLFF. The CDR3 DNA follows: TGTGCCAGCTCCTTGACAGCCGGGGGTGAAAAACTGTTTTTT. The chain uses TRBV27 and TRBJ1-4, with D tentatively TRBD1 (5 bases). CDR1 and CDR2 from the germline V gene are MNHEY and SMNVEV (reference sequence). Trimming left V 8 bases short and J 7 bases short, with 17 bases between. The CDR3 spans 14 residues.

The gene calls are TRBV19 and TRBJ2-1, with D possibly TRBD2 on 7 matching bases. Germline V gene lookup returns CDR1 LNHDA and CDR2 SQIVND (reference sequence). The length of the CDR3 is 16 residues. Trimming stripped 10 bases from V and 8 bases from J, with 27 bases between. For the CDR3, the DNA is TGTGCCACCTCCAGTGGGACCCTCTTAGGGGGGGATGAGCAGTTCTTC. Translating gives CATSSGTLLGGDEQFF.

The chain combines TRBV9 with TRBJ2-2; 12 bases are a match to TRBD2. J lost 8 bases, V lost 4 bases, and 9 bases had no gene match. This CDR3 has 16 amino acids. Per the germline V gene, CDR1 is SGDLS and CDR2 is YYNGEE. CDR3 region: CASSLRTSGTVGELFF. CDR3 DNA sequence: TGTGCCAGCAGCCTCAGGACTAGCGGGACTGTAGGGGAGCTGTTTTTT. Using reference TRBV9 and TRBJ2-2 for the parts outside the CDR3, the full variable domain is DSGVTQTPKHLITATGQRVTLRCSPRSGDLSVYWYQQSLDQGLQFLIQYYNGEERAKGNILERFSAQQFPDLHSELNLSSLELGDSALYFCASSLRTSGTVGELFFGEGSRLTVL.

The CDR3 coding sequence is TGTGCCAGCGCCGAACAGGGCGTCTCTGGAAACACCATATATTTT. Its protein is CASAEQGVSGNTIYF. The rearrangement uses TRBV9 and TRBJ1-3, with a weak D call TRBD1 (6 bases). The CDR3 totals 15 residues. With 7 bases removed from V and 0 bases from J, the gap between germline ends came to 14 bases. CDR1 and CDR2 from the germline V gene are SGDLS and YYNGEE.

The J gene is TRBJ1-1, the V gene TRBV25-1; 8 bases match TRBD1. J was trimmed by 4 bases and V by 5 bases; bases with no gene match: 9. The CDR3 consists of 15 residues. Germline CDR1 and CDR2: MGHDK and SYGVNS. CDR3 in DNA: TGTGCCAGCAGTAGGCTACAGGGGGGAGGCACTGAAGCTTTCTTT. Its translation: CASSRLQGGGTEAFF. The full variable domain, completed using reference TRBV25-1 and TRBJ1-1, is EADIYQTPRYLVIGTGKKITLECSQTMGHDKMYWYQQDPGMELHLIHYSYGVNSTEKGDLSSESTVSRIRTEHFPLTLESARPSHTSQYLCASSRLQGGGTEAFFGQGTRLTVV.

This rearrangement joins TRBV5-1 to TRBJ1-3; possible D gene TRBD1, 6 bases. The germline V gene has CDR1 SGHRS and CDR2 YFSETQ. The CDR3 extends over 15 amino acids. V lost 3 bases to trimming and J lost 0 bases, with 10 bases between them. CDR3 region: CASSYGQLSGNTIYF. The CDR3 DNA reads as TGCGCCAGCAGCTACGGACAGCTCTCTGGAAACACCATATATTTT.

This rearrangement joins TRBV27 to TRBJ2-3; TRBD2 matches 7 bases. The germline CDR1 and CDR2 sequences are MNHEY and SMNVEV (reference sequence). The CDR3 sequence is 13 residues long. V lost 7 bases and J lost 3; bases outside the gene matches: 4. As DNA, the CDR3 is TGTGCCAGCAACCACGGGGGGACAGATACGCAGTATTTT. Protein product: CASNHGGTDTQYF.

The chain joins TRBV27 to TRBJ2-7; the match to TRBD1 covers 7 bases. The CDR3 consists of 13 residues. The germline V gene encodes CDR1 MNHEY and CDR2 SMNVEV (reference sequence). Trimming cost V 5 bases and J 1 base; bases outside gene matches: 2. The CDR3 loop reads CASSRDSSYEQYF. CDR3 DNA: TGTGCCAGCAGTAGGGACAGTTCCTACGAGCAGTACTTC.

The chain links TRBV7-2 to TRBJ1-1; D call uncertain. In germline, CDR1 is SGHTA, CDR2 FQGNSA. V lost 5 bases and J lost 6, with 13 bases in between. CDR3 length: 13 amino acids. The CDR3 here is CASSRDTLAEAFF. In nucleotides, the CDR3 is TGTGCCAGCAGCCGAGACACATTGGCTGAAGCTTTCTTT.

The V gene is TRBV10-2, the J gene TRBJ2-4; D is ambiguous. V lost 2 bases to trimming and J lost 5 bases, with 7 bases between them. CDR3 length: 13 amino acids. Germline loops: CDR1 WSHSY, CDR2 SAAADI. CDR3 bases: TGCGCCAGCAGTGAGGTCTCAGAAAACATTCAGTACTTC. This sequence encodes CASSEVSENIQYF.

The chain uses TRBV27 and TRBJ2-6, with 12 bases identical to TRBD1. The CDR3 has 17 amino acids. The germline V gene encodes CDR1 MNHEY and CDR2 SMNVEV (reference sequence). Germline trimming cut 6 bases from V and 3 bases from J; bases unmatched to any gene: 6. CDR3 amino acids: CASRGDRGRFGANVLTF. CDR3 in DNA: TGTGCCAGCAGGGGGGACAGGGGGCGCTTTGGGGCCAACGTCCTGACTTTC. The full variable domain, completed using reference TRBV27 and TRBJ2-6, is EAQVTQNPRYLITVTGKKLTVTCSQNMNHEYMSWYRQDPGLGLRQIYYSMNVEVTDKGDVPEGYKVSRKEKRNFPLILESPSPNQTSLYFCASRGDRGRFGANVLTFGAGSRLTVL.

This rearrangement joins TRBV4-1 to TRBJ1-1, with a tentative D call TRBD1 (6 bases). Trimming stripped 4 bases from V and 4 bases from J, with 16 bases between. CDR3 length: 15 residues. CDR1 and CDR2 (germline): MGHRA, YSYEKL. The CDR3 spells CASSPGAGVITEAFF. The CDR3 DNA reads TGCGCCAGCAGCCCAGGGGCCGGGGTAATCACTGAAGCTTTCTTT.